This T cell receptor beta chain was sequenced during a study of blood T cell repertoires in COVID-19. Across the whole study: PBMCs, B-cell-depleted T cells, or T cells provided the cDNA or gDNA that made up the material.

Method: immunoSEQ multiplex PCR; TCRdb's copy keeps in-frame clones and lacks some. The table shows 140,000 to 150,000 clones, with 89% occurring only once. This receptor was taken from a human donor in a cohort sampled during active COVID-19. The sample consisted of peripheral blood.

The CDR3 reads CASSRGTGRNEKLFF. The DNA for the CDR3 is TGTGCCAGCAGCCGAGGGACAGGGAGGAATGAAAAACTGTTTTTT. This chain connects TRBV5-4 to TRBJ1-4, with TRBD1 matching 9 bases. There are 15 residues in the CDR3. CDR1 and CDR2 (germline): SGHNT, YYREEE (reference sequence). Trimming removed 4 bases from V and 5 bases from J; junction bases left unmatched: 6.